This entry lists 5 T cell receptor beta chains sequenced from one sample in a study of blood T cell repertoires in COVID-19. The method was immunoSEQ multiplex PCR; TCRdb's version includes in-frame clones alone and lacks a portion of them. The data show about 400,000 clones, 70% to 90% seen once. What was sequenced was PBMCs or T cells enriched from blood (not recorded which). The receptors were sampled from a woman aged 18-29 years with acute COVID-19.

Written as DNA, the CDR3 is TGTGCCAGCAGCTTTCGACAGGGGGAATCACCCCTCCACTTT. Its protein product is CASSFRQGESPLHF. The rearrangement joins TRBV7-8 to TRBJ1-6, with 9 bases matching TRBD1. The J segment lost 10 bases and the V segment lost 3 bases, leaving 4 bases of the junction unmatched. The germline V gene has CDR1 SGHVS and CDR2 FQNEAQ. The CDR3 spans 14 residues.

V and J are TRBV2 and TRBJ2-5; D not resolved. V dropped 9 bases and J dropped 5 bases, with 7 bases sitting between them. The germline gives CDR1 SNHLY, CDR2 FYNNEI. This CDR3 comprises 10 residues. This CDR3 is CARMRETQYF. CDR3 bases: TGTGCCAGGATGAGGGAGACCCAGTACTTC.

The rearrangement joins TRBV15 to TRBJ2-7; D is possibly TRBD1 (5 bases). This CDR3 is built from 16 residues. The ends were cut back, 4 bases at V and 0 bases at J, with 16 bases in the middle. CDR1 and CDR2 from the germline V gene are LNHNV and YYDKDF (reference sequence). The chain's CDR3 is CATSKLGRFYSYEQYF. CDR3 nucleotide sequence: TGTGCCACCAGCAAGTTGGGGCGGTTCTACTCCTACGAGCAGTACTTC.

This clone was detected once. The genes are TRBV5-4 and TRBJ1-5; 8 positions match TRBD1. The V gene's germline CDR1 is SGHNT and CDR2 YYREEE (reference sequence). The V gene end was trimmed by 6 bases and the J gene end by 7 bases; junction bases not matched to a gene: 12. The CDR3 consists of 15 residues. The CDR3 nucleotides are TGTGCCAGCATCCAAGACAGGGGAAATGGCCAGCCCCAGCATTTT. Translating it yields CASIQDRGNGQPQHF.

The CDR3 sequence: CAIGGSFYDNEQFF. Here the CDR3 DNA reads TGTGCCATCGGAGGCTCGTTCTATGACAATGAGCAGTTCTTC. The chain joins TRBV10-3 to TRBJ2-1; D perhaps matches TRBD2 (5 bases). V lost 8 bases to trimming and J lost 5 bases, with 16 bases between them. The germline gives CDR1 ENHRY, CDR2 SYGVKD. This CDR3 contains 14 residues.